This T cell receptor beta chain emerged from a study of cytomegalovirus exposure and HLA in healthy donors. The PCR ran on 60 Vbeta and 13 Jbeta primers. Libraries were prepared by immunoSEQ multiplex PCR; TCRdb keeps only in-frame clonotypes and omits some of them. The repertoire consists of about 130,000 clones, with 70% to 75% occurring once and the leading ten covering 2.1%. Study-level points and caveats: In a later analysis, TCR association rates varied by HLA locus: DRB1 most, HLA-C fewest.

Germline V gene lookup returns CDR1 MDHEN and CDR2 SYDVKM. The CDR3 is 15 residues long. About this clone: What it recognizes is unknown.

The clonotype was recovered from a woman aged 40 to 50 in good health and CMV-seropositive. The sample taken for sequencing was PBMCs. The chain has TRBV28 and TRBJ2-5, with 8 bases matching TRBD1. The J call may be wrong; the DNA end is better matched by TRBJ2-7. The CDR3 sequence: CASSNPGQVPYEQYF. In DNA form, the CDR3 reads TGTGCCAGCAGTAATCCGGGACAGGTTCCCTACGAGCAGTACTTC.